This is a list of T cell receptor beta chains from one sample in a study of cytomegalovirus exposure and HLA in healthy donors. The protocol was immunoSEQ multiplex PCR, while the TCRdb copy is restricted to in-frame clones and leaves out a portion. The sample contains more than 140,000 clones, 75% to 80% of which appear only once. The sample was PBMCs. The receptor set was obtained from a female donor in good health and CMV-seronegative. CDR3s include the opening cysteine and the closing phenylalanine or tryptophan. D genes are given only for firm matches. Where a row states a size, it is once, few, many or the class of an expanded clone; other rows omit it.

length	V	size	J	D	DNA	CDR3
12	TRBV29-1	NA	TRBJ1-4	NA	TGCAGCATCGGACAAGATAATGAAAAACTGTTTTTT	CSIGQDNEKLFF
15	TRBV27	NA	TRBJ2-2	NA	TGTGCCAGCAGCCGGGACTCCCTCATCACCGGGGAGCTGTTTTTT	CASSRDSLITGELFF
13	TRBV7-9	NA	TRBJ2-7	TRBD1	TGTTCCAGCAGCATAGGGACAGCCTACGAGCAGTACTTC	CSSSIGTAYEQYF
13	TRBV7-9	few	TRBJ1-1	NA	TGTGCCAGCAGCCCAGCGGTGAACACTGAAGCTTTCTTT	CASSPAVNTEAFF
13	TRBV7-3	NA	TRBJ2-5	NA	TGTGCCAGCAGTCCGGACAGTCGAGAGACCCAGTACTTC	CASSPDSRETQYF
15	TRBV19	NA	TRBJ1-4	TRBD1	TGTGCCAGTAGTATAGCCCTACGGACAGGGGGAAAACTGTTTTTT	CASSIALRTGGKLFF
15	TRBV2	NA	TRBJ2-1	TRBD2	TGTGCCAGCAGGAGGACTAGCGGGAGGGACAATGAGCAGTTCTTC	CASRRTSGRDNEQFF
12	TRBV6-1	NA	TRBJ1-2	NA	TGTGCCAGCAGGACGGAGTCCTATGGCTACACCTTC	CASRTESYGYTF
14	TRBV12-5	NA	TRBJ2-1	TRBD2	TGTGCTAGTGGTGGGGCTAGCGGGAGGAATGAGCAGTTCTTC	CASGGASGRNEQFF
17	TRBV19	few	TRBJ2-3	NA	TGTGCCAGTAGTATCACTACAGGGCAGCCTAGCACAGATACGCAGTATTTT	CASSITTGQPSTDTQYF
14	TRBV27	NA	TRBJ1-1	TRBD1	TGTGCCAGCCTATCCGGGACAGGGAACACTGAAGCTTTCTTT	CASLSGTGNTEAFF
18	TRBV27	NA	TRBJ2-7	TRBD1	TGTGCCAGCAGTTTATCGGGGGATGGGACAGGGTCCCTCTACGAGCAGTACTTC	CASSLSGDGTGSLYEQYF
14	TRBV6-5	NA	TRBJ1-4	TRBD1	TGTGCCAGCAGACAGGGGACAACTAATGAAAAACTGTTTTTT	CASRQGTTNEKLFF
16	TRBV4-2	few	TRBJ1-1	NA	TGTGCCAGCAGCCAGGGAGGGGCGCATCAAGTCACTGAAGCTTTCTTT	CASSQGGAHQVTEAFF
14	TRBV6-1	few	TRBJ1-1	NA	TGTGCCAGCAGTGAAGCGTCCAGCGGTCAGGAAGCTTTCTTT	CASSEASSGQEAFF
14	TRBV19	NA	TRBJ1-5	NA	TGTGCCGCCGACCAGGGCAGACTCAATCAGCCCCAGCATTTT	CAADQGRLNQPQHF
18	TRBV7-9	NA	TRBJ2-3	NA	TGTGCCAGCAGCTTAGCTAGTCAGGGCGCTTTCAGCACAGATACGCAGTATTTT	CASSLASQGAFSTDTQYF
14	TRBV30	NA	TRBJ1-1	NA	TGTGCCTGGAGCGGGGGACCAGGGAACACTGAAGCTTTCTTT	CAWSGGPGNTEAFF
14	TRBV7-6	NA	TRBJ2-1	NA	TGTGCCAGCAGCTTAGTGAAGGGGGGGAGTGAGCAGTTCTTC	CASSLVKGGSEQFF
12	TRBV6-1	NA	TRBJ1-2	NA	TGTGCCAGCAGCGAATCCTCGGGGGGCTACACCTTC	CASSESSGGYTF
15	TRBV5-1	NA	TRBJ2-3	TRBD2	TGCGCCAGCAGCTTGCGGGGGGTTTTGACAGATACGCAGTATTTT	CASSLRGVLTDTQYF
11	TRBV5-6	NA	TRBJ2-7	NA	TGTGCCAGCAGCTTGGGTAACGAGCAGTACTTC	CASSLGNEQYF
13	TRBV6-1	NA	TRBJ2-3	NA	TGTGCCAGCAGTGAAACTGTCACAGATACGCAGTATTTT	CASSETVTDTQYF
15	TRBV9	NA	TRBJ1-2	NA	TGTGCCAGCAGCCCCGGCGGGGATGGGTACTATGGCTACACCTTC	CASSPGGDGYYGYTF
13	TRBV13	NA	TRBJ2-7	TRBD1	TGTGCCAGCAGCCGGACAGGGACTCAAGAGCAGTACTTC	CASSRTGTQEQYF
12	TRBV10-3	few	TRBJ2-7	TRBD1	TGTGCCATGCGGGGGACAGGGGGCGAGCAGTACTTC	CAMRGTGGEQYF
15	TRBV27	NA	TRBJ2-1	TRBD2	TGTGCCAGCAGTCGGCCCTGGACTAGCGGCAATGAGCAGTTCTTC	CASSRPWTSGNEQFF
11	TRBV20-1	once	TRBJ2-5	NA	TGCAGTGGCGGTTACCAAGAGACCCAGTACTTC	CSGGYQETQYF
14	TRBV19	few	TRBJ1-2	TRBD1	TGTGCCAGTACCCCTGGACAGGGATACTATGGCTACACCTTC	CASTPGQGYYGYTF
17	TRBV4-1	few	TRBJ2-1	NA	TGCGCCAGCAGCCAAGAAGGTGCGTCTGGCGGCTGGGATGAGCAGTTCTTC	CASSQEGASGGWDEQFF
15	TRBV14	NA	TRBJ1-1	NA	TGTGCCAGCAGCCCGCAGAAAGGGAGTGGTACTGAAGCTTTCTTT	CASSPQKGSGTEAFF
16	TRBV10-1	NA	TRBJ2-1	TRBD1	TGCGCCAGCAGTACTGGACAGGGGTCAGCCCGCAATGAGCAGTTCTTC	CASSTGQGSARNEQFF
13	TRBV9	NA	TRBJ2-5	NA	TGTGCCAGCAACGCGGGGAGCCAAGAGACCCAGTACTTC	CASNAGSQETQYF